This TCR beta chain was identified during a study of T cells in Graves' hyperthyroidism and ophthalmopathy. This clonotype came up many times. Its antigen is not identified. This CDR3 is 16 amino acids long. Trimming removed 5 bases from V and 3 bases from J; junction bases left unmatched: 6. Germline CDR1 reads MDHEN; CDR2 reads SYDVKM. There were TCR beta CDR3 regions amplified from RNA transcripts. First-round RT-PCR with HTBI primers amplified the TCR CDR3 region. TCRdb called the multiplex PCR reads again in MiXCR, with one record for every CDR3 protein. In the table there are approximately 630,000 distinct CDR3 sequences, 15% to 20% of which are singletons. Notes on the study in general: Most expanded thyroid clonotypes above 0.001 recurred in blood. Through a model of 13 V-J features, ophthalmopathy was separated from stable hyperthyroidism.

This chain uses TRBV28 with TRBJ1-6; 8 bases align to TRBD1. The specimen sequenced was blood. This clonotype originated in a woman younger than 45 with Graves' hyperthyroidism. CDR3 loop: CASSPPDRDYNSPLHF. In DNA, the CDR3 is TGTGCCAGCAGTCCCCCGGACAGGGACTATAATTCACCCCTCCACTTT. The variable domain in full, completed from reference TRBV28 and TRBJ1-6, reads DVKVTQSSRYLVKRTGEKVFLECVQDMDHENMFWYRQDPGLGLRLIYFSYDVKMKEKGDIPEGYSVSREKKERFSLILESASTNQTSMYLCASSPPDRDYNSPLHFGNGTRLTVT.